There are many counts of the clone carrying this T cell receptor (beta chain). Antigen unknown. MiXCR, applied by TCRdb to the 5' RACE reads, yields one record per CDR3 protein. The sample consists of roughly 19,000 distinct CDR3 sequences, under 10% of them appearing once. The data belong to a study of spatial heterogeneity in lung cancer. Overall study context: A consistent excess of beta-chain over alpha-chain sequences was detected.

Findings of the study overall: Approximately 7.1% of tumor T cells for alpha chains and about 13% for beta chains were estimated to be covered. The study found that ubiquitous and regional expanded TCR counts tracked ubiquitous and regional nonsynonymous mutations, respectively. Tumoral mutation counts were tracked by counts of expanded intratumoral alpha and beta TCRs.

Stated time point: sample taken at primary tumor resection. Extraction of whole RNA from tumor, nontumor lung or frozen PBMC preceded unsorted sequencing. The CDR3 totals 15 residues. The J segment lost 4 bases and the V segment lost 3 bases, leaving 7 bases of the junction unmatched. CDR1 and CDR2 (germline): DFQATT, SNEGSKA (reference sequence). The specimen was lung tumor tissue, collected at surgery. This receptor was taken from a male donor with early-stage non-small cell lung cancer. The V call is TRBV20-1, the J call TRBJ1-1, with 11 positions matching TRBD1. For the CDR3, the DNA is TGCAGTGCTAGTCCCCCTGGGACAGGGGGCACTGAAGCTTTCTTT. It specifies CSASPPGTGGTEAFF.